Below, 27 T cell receptor beta chains from the same sample are listed, as sequenced in a study of molecular identifiers for immune sequencing clone quantification. MiXCR was run by TCRdb on the PCR reads, yielding one entry per CDR3 protein. The profile shows about 300,000 distinct CDR3 sequences, roughly 23% of them singletons. The source material was naive CD8+ T cells from blood, with Jurkat cell RNA spiked in. Subset of the sample: FACS-sorted CD8+CD4-CCR7+CD45RA+ naive T cells. The receptors shown here come from a human donor in good health. Some libraries in this study had Jurkat cell RNA spiked in.

In the case of this clonotype: A read error is possible here, since a much larger clone lies one base away. This chain connects TRBV5-1 to TRBJ1-1; maybe TRBD1 (5 bases). Germline CDR1 reads SGHRS; CDR2 reads YFSETQ. Between the trimmed V and J ends, which lost 1 base and 4 bases, there was a span of 11 bases. This CDR3 contains 14 residues. The chain's CDR3 is CASSLLQDGTEAFF. CDR3 nucleotides: TGCGCCAGCAGCTTGTTACAGGACGGCACTGAAGCTTTCTTT. The variable domain in full, completed from reference TRBV5-1 and TRBJ1-1, reads KAGVTQTPRYLIKTRGQQVTLSCSPISGHRSVSWYQQTPGQGLQFLFEYFSETQRNKGNFPGRFSGRQFSNSRSEMNVSTLELGDSALYLCASSLLQDGTEAFFGQGTRLTVV.

This clonotype was seen ten or more times. The genes are TRBV4-1 and TRBJ2-5; weak D call: TRBD2 (5 bases). CDR3 length equals 12 residues. Trimming took 0 bases from V and 9 from J, leaving 8 bases between them. Germline V gene lookup returns CDR1 MGHRA and CDR2 YSYEKL. The CDR3 protein is CASSQDSVAQYF. The CDR3 DNA follows: TGCGCCAGCAGCCAAGATAGCGTAGCCCAGTACTTC.

This clonotype was seen repeatedly, ten times or more. This chain links TRBV5-1 with TRBJ2-5; 9 bases fit TRBD1. V dropped 2 bases and J dropped 5; count of bases not matched to a gene: 25. The germline V gene has CDR1 SGHRS and CDR2 YFSETQ. The CDR3 length is 21 residues. CDR3 residues: CASSFDYTPGTGLGSMETQYF. In nucleotides, the CDR3 is TGCGCCAGCAGCTTCGACTATACCCCCGGGACAGGGCTAGGGAGTATGGAGACCCAGTACTTC. The complete variable domain, with remaining parts taken from reference TRBV5-1 and TRBJ2-5, reads KAGVTQTPRYLIKTRGQQVTLSCSPISGHRSVSWYQQTPGQGLQFLFEYFSETQRNKGNFPGRFSGRQFSNSRSEMNVSTLELGDSALYLCASSFDYTPGTGLGSMETQYFGPGTRLLVL.

This clonotype was counted ten times or more. The gene calls are TRBV7-6 and TRBJ2-3; no clear D. The CDR3 runs to 13 residues. V was pared by 8 bases and J by 4 bases, with 13 bases between. CDR1 and CDR2 (germline): SGHVS, FNYEAQ. The CDR3 loop reads CASSPTRADTQYF. The DNA for the CDR3 is TGTGCCAGCTCCCCCACAAGGGCAGATACGCAGTATTTT.

This clonotype came up many times. The rearrangement uses TRBV10-3 and TRBJ2-1, with 7 positions matching TRBD2. Trimming took 3 bases from V and 8 from J; bases not matched to a gene: 10. The V gene's germline CDR1 is ENHRY and CDR2 SYGVKD. CDR3 size: 15 residues. This CDR3 reads CAISDPPGGRDEQFF. The CDR3 region has the DNA TGTGCCATCAGTGATCCCCCTGGAGGGAGGGATGAGCAGTTCTTC.

This clonotype was counted at least ten times. V is TRBV5-1 and J is TRBJ2-1, with D uncertain. Trimming shortened V by 4 bases and J by 0 bases, and 17 bases separated the two germline ends. Germline CDR1 and CDR2: SGHRS and YFSETQ. The CDR3 has 17 amino acids. The CDR3: CASSASQALSSYNEQFF. CDR3 nucleotide sequence: TGCGCCAGCAGCGCGTCGCAGGCACTTAGCTCCTACAATGAGCAGTTCTTC.

As for this clonotype: Germline and junction disagree at one end, which may indicate a read error. The V and J genes are TRBV12-3 or TRBV12-4 and TRBJ2-3; 9 nucleotides line up with TRBD2. This CDR3 has 16 residues. The CDR3 reads CTSSLTAGGPTDTQYF. CDR3 DNA: TGTACCAGCAGTTTGACAGCGGGGGGCCCCACAGATACGCAGTATTTT.

This clonotype has at least ten counts. The V call is TRBV29-1, the J call TRBJ2-5; TRBD1 matches 8 bases. This CDR3 contains 14 residues. Germline CDR1 is SQVTM and CDR2 is ANQGSEA. V lost 2 bases and J lost 5; bases outside the gene matches: 7. The CDR3 is CSVERQGHAETQYF. As DNA, the CDR3 is TGCAGCGTTGAAAGACAGGGGCATGCGGAGACCCAGTACTTC.

This clonotype was recorded a few times. The chain has TRBV6-5 and TRBJ2-7; 9 bases fit TRBD1. Germline CDR1 and CDR2: MNHEY and SVGAGI. The CDR3 runs 15 residues. Losses at the gene ends were 5 bases for V and 2 bases for J; bases not matched to a gene: 7. CDR3 in amino acids: CASSVGQGNTYEQYF. The CDR3 nucleotides are TGTGCCAGCAGTGTCGGACAGGGGAACACCTACGAGCAGTACTTC.

The table lists this clonotype with a count of one. A much larger clonotype is one base distant, so this may be a read error. The rearrangement joins TRBV14 to TRBJ1-1; D is undetermined. V was clipped by 11 bases and J by 6 bases, with 19 bases between them. This CDR3 region has 13 residues. Germline lookup yields CDR1 SGHDN and CDR2 FVKESK. The CDR3 loop is CAGRPGSRSEAFF. The CDR3 nucleotides are TGTGCCGGCCGCCCGGGGAGTAGGTCTGAAGCTTTCTTT.

This clonotype was counted only a few times. The chain is built from TRBV30 and TRBJ2-5; D not resolved. CDR1 is GTSNPN and CDR2 is SVGIG in the germline V gene (reference sequence). Trimming took off 0 bases at V and 4 bases at J, with 18 bases between the two ends. The CDR3 is 16 residues long. CDR3 coding DNA: TGTGCCTGGAGTGTATTCGGTAGCCGCGCGTTAGAGACCCAGTACTTC. Protein: CAWSVFGSRALETQYF.

This chain uses TRBV20-1 with TRBJ2-3; 8 bases line up with TRBD2. The CDR3 contains 15 residues. V gave up 3 bases and J gave up 2 bases; unmatched junction bases: 7. Germline CDR1 and CDR2: DFQATT and SNEGSKA (reference sequence). The CDR3 nucleotides read TGCAGTGCTAGTCCCCAGCGGGGGACCACAGATACGCAGTATTTT. Amino acid sequence: CSASPQRGTTDTQYF.

Worth noting for this clonotype: A single base separates this from a much larger clone, so it may be a read error. The chain employs TRBV12-3 or TRBV12-4 and TRBJ1-5, with a weak D call TRBD1 (6 bases). The CDR3 sequence is 18 residues long. With 2 bases removed from V and 0 bases from J, the gap between germline ends came to 17 bases. In DNA form, the CDR3 reads TGTGCCAGCAGTTTACCCGCGGGACACGTTTTTAGCAATCAGCCCCAGCATTTT. Translated, it gives CASSLPAGHVFSNQPQHF.

The table lists this clonotype with many counts. CDR3 bases: TGTGCCAGCAGCTTGGTGACAAATGAAAAACTGTTTTTT. Protein sequence: CASSLVTNEKLFF. The genes are TRBV5-8 and TRBJ1-4; D is undetermined. The V and J ends lost 0 bases and 5 bases respectively, with 5 bases between them. The V gene's germline CDR1 is SGHTS and CDR2 YDEGEE. CDR3 length: 13 amino acids.

In its sample, this clonotype was seen a few times. The chain carries TRBV6-2 or TRBV6-3 and TRBJ2-5; D may be TRBD1 (5 bases). CDR1 is MNHEY, CDR2 SVGEGT, per germline. Trimming removed 3 bases from V and 5 bases from J, with 16 bases in between. The CDR3 is 15 residues long. CDR3 nucleotides: TGTGCCAGCAGTTATATCGGTAGGGGTCTGGAGACCCAGTACTTC. It codes for CASSYIGRGLETQYF.

The CDR3: CASSDESISYNEQFF. CDR3 in DNA: TGTGCCAGCAGCGACGAGAGTATCTCCTACAATGAGCAGTTCTTC. V usage is TRBV9 and J usage is TRBJ2-1; D unresolved. V gave up 3 bases and J gave up 0 bases, with 10 bases separating them. The CDR3 is 15 amino acids. Germline V lookup: CDR1 SGDLS, CDR2 YYNGEE. The entire variable domain, with the rest obtained from reference TRBV9 and TRBJ2-1, is as follows: DSGVTQTPKHLITATGQRVTLRCSPRSGDLSVYWYQQSLDQGLQFLIQYYNGEERAKGNILERFSAQQFPDLHSELNLSSLELGDSALYFCASSDESISYNEQFFGPGTRLTVL.

The count of this clonotype is one. A much larger clone lies one base from this, so it may be a read error. The V call is TRBV6-6, the J call TRBJ1-5, with D hard to call. The length of the CDR3 is 12 residues. The V gene lost 11 bases and the J gene lost 0 bases, with 8 bases spanning the gap. Germline assignment: CDR1 MNHNY and CDR2 SVGAGI (reference sequence). The CDR3 loop is CAVGYSNQPQHF. The CDR3 bases are TGTGCCGTGGGATATAGCAATCAGCCCCAGCATTTT.

The sample holds many counts of this clonotype. This chain uses TRBV7-6 with TRBJ1-1; D not resolved. Germline V lookup: CDR1 SGHVS, CDR2 FNYEAQ. The CDR3 sequence is 13 residues long. Trimming removed 3 bases at V and 4 bases at J, with 9 bases between. DNA of the CDR3: TGTGCCAGCAGCTTCGACCCGTCCACTGAAGCTTTCTTT. This gives the protein CASSFDPSTEAFF. The entire variable domain, with the rest obtained from reference TRBV7-6 and TRBJ1-1, is as follows: GAGVSQSPRYKVTKRGQDVALRCDPISGHVSLYWYRQALGQGPEFLTYFNYEAQQDKSGLPNDRFSAERPEGSISTLTIQRTEQRDSAMYRCASSFDPSTEAFFGQGTRLTVV.

V usage is TRBV6-2 or TRBV6-3 and J usage is TRBJ2-5; no clear D gene. The ends were cut back, 4 bases at V and 2 bases at J, with 8 bases in the middle. The CDR3 runs 13 residues. The germline V gene has CDR1 MNHEY and CDR2 SVGEGT. This CDR3 is CASSSRGQETQYF. For the CDR3, the DNA is TGTGCCAGCAGTTCACGCGGTCAAGAGACCCAGTACTTC.

This clonotype was recorded at least ten times. This chain uses TRBV2 with TRBJ1-3; D possibly corresponds to TRBD1 (5 bases). The CDR3 covers 15 residues. The V end lost 0 bases, the J end lost 0 bases, and 6 bases lay between the germline ends. Germline V gene lookup returns CDR1 SNHLY and CDR2 FYNNEI. The CDR3 DNA sequence: TGTGCCAGCAGTGAAGCGCAGGGCTCTGGAAACACCATATATTTT. Translation: CASSEAQGSGNTIYF. The whole variable domain, filled in from reference TRBV2 and TRBJ1-3, reads EPEVTQTPSHQVTQMGQEVILRCVPISNHLYFYWYRQILGQKVEFLVSFYNNEISEKSEIFDDQFSVERPDGSNFTLKIRSTKLEDSAMYFCASSEAQGSGNTIYFGEGSWLTVV.

Details on this clonotype: This may be a read error: a much more frequent sequence differs by one nucleotide. The V and J genes are TRBV28 and TRBJ2-5; 8 bases are a match to TRBD1. CDR3 size: 15 residues. The germline V gene has CDR1 MDHEN and CDR2 SYDVKM. CDR3 in DNA: TGTGCCAGCAGTTTAACGGCCAGGGGGCGTGAGACCCGGTACTTC. It encodes CASSLTARGRETRYF.

This clonotype was seen many times. J is TRBJ2-7 and V is TRBV5-1; 8 nucleotides match TRBD2. Losses at the gene ends were 3 bases for V and 4 bases for J; bases not matched to a gene: 3. CDR1 SGHRS and CDR2 YFSETQ come from the germline V gene. This CDR3 region has 13 residues. The CDR3 is CASSSRGDYEQYF. CDR3 DNA sequence: TGCGCCAGCAGCTCGCGGGGGGATTACGAGCAGTACTTC.

This clonotype has at least ten counts. This chain connects TRBV19 to TRBJ2-4; D ambiguous. V was pared by 6 bases and J by 8 bases, with 11 bases between. The germline CDR1 and CDR2 sequences are LNHDA and SQIVND (reference sequence). The CDR3 is made up of 12 amino acids. Here the CDR3 DNA reads TGTGCCAGTAGCTCATACCAGCACATTCAGTACTTC. This encodes CASSSYQHIQYF. Together with reference TRBV19 and TRBJ2-4, the CDR3 gives the full variable domain: DGGITQSPKYLFRKEGQNVTLSCEQNLNHDAMYWYRQDPGQGLRLIYYSQIVNDFQKGDIAEGYSVSREKKESFPLTVTSAQKNPTAFYLCASSSYQHIQYFGAGTRLSVL.

This clonotype was counted ten times or more. The chain has TRBV6-5 and TRBJ1-2; D uncertain. Deletions cut 0 bases from V and 6 bases from J, with 8 bases between. The germline V gene encodes CDR1 MNHEY and CDR2 SVGAGI. This CDR3 contains 13 residues. The CDR3 sequence is CASSYSRGHGYTF. In DNA, the CDR3 is TGTGCCAGCAGTTACTCGAGAGGGCATGGCTACACCTTC.

The chain carries TRBV19 and TRBJ1-5; D gene ambiguous. Looked up from germline, CDR1 is LNHDA and CDR2 is SQIVND (reference sequence). The CDR3 covers 11 residues. The V gene lost 9 bases and the J gene lost 2 bases, with 5 bases spanning the gap. The CDR3 bases are TGTGCCAGCGGGGGCAATCAGCCCCAGCATTTT. Translation: CASGGNQPQHF.

This clonotype was observed many times. J is TRBJ1-5 and V is TRBV6-6; TRBD1 might be the D (6 bases). The CDR3 covers 17 residues. CDR1 is MNHNY, CDR2 SVGAGI, per germline (reference sequence). V was clipped by 5 bases and J by 5 bases, with 22 bases between them. The CDR3 loop reads CASSIRGALDRYQPQHF. DNA of the CDR3: TGTGCCAGCAGTATACGAGGGGCGTTGGACAGATATCAGCCCCAGCATTTT.

A note on this clonotype: This could be a read error, since a much larger clone is one nucleotide away. This chain uses TRBV12-3 or TRBV12-4 with TRBJ2-3; 7 bases map to TRBD2. CDR3 size: 15 residues. With V trimmed by 3 bases and J by 4 bases, 7 bases remained unmatched. CDR3 residues: CASSLAGVRADTQYF. As DNA, the CDR3 is TGTGCCAGCAGTTTGGCGGGAGTGAGGGCAGATACGCAGTATTTT.